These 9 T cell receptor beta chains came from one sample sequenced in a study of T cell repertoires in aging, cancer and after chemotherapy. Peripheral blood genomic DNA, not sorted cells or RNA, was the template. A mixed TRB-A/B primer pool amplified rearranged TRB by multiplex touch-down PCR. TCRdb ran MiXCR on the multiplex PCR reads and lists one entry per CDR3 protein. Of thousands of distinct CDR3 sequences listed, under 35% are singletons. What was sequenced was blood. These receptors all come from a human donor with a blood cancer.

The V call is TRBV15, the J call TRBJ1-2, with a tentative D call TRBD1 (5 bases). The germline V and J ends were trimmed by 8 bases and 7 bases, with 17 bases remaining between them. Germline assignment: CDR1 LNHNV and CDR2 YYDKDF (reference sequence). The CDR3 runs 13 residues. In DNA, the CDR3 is TGTGCCACCGCACTAGCGGGGGGTGTTGGCTACACCTTC. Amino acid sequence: CATALAGGVGYTF.

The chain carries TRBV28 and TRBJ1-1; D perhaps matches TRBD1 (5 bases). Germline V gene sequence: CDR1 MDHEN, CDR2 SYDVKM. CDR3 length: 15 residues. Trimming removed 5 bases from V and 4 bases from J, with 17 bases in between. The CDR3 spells CASSRYWGGGTEAFF. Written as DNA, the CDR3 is TGTGCCAGCAGTCGCTACTGGGGCGGTGGCACTGAAGCTTTCTTT.

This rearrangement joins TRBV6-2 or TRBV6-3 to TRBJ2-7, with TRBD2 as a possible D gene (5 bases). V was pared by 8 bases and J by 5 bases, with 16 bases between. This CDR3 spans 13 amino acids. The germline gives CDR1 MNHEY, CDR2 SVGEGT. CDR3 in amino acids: CASGSGLRDEQYF. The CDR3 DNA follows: TGTGCCAGCGGTTCTGGTTTGAGGGACGAGCAGTACTTC.

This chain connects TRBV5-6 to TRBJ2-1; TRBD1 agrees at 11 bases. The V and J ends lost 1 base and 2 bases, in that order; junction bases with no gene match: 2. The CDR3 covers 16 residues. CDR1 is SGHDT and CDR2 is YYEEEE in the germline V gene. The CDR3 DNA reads TGTGCCAGCAGCTTGAGGGGACAGGGGGCCTACAATGAGCAGTTCTTC. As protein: CASSLRGQGAYNEQFF.

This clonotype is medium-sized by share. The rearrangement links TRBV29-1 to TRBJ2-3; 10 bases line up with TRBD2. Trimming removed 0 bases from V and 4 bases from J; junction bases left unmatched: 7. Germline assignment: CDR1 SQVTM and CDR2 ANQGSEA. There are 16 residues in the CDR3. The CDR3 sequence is CSVEDLSGGGADTQYF. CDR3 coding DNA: TGCAGCGTTGAAGATCTAAGCGGGGGGGGTGCAGATACGCAGTATTTT.

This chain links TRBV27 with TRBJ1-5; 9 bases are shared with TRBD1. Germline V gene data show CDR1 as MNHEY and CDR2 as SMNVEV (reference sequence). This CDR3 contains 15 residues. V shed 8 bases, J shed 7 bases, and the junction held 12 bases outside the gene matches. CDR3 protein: CASSPPGQGGQPQHF. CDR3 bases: TGTGCCAGCTCACCACCGGGACAGGGTGGACAGCCCCAGCATTTT.

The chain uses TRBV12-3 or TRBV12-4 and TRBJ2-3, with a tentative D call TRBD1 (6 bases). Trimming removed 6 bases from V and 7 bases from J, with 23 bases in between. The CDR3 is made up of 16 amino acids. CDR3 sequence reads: CASSLDGGVWANTQYF. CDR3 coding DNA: TGTGCCAGCAGCTTGGATGGGGGCGTTTGGGCAAATACGCAGTATTTT.

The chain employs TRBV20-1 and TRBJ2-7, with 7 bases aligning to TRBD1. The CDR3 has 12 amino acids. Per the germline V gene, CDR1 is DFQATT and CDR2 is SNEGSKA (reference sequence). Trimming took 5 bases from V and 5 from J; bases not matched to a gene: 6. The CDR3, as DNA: TGCAGTGCTCCGAGGGACAGTAACGAGCAGTACTTC. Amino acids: CSAPRDSNEQYF.

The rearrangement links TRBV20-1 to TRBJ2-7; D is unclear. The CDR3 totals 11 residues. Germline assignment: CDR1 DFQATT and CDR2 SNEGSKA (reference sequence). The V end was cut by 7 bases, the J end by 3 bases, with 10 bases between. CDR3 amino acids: CSGLQNYEQYF. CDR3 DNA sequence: TGCAGTGGCCTACAGAACTACGAGCAGTACTTC.